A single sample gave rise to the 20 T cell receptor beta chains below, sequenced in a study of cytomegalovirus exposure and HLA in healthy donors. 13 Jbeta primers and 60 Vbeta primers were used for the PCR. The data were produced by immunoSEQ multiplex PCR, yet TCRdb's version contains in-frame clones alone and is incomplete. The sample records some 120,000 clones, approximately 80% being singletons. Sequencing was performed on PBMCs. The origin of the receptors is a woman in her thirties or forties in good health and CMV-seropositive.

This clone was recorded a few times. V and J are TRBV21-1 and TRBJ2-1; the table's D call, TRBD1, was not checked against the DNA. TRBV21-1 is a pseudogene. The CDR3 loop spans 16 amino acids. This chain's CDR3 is CASSKVPGQVYNEQFF. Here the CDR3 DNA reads TGTGCCAGCAGCAAAGTTCCGGGACAGGTATACAATGAGCAGTTCTTC.

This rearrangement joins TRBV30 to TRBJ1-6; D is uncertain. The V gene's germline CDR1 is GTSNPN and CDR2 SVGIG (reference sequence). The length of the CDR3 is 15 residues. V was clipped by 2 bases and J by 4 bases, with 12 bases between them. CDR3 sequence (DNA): TGTGCCTGGAGTCAGAGGCAGTCTTATAATTCACCCCTCCACTTT. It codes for CAWSQRQSYNSPLHF.

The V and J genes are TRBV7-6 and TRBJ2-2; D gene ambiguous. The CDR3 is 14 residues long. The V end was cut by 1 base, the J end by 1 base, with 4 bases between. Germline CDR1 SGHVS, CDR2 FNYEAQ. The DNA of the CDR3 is TGTGCCAGCAGCTTAGTACAGAACACCGGGGAGCTGTTTTTT. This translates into CASSLVQNTGELFF.

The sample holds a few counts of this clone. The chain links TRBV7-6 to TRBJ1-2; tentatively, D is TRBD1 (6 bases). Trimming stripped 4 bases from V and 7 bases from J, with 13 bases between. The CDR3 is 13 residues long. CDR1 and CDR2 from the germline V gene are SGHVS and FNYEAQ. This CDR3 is CASSSERGIGYTF. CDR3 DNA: TGTGCCAGCAGCTCCGAGAGGGGGATTGGCTACACCTTC.

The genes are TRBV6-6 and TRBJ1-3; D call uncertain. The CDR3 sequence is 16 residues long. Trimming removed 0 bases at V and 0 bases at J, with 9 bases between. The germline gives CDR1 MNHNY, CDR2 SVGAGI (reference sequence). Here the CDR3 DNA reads TGTGCCAGCAGTTACTCGATGGGGAGCTCTGGAAACACCATATATTTT. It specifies CASSYSMGSSGNTIYF.

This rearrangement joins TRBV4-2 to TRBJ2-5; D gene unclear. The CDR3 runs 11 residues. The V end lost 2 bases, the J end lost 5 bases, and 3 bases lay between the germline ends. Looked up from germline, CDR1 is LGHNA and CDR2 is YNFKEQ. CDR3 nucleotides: TGTGCCAGCAGCCAACGGGAGACCCAGTACTTC. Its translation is CASSQRETQYF.

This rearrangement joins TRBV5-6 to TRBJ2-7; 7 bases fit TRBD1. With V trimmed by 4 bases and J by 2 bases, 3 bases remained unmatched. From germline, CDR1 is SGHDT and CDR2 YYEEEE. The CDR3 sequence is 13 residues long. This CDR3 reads CASSPGQTYEQYF. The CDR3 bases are TGTGCCAGCAGCCCGGGACAGACCTACGAGCAGTACTTC.

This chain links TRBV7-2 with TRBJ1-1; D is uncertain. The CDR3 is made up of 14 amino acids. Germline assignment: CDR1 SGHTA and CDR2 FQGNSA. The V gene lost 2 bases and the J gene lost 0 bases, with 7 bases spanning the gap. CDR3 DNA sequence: TGTGCCAGCAGCTTATGGTCAGTGAACACTGAAGCTTTCTTT. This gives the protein CASSLWSVNTEAFF. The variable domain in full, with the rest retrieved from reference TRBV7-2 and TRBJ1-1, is GAGVSQSPSNKVTEKGKDVELRCDPISGHTALYWYRQSLGQGLEFLIYFQGNSAPDKSGLPSDRFSAERTGGSVSTLTIQRTQQEDSAVYLCASSLWSVNTEAFFGQGTRLTVV.

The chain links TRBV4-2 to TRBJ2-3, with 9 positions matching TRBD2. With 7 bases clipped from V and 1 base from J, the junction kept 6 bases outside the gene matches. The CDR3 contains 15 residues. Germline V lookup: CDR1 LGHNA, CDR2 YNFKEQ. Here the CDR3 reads CASTALAGGTDTQYF. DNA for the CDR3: TGTGCCAGCACCGCTTTAGCGGGGGGCACAGATACGCAGTATTTT.

CDR3 region: CASSTLQGFEAFF. The DNA of the CDR3 is TGTGCCAGTAGTACGCTGCAGGGATTTGAAGCTTTCTTT. V gene TRBV19 combines with J gene TRBJ1-1; tentative D call: TRBD1 (5 bases). The V end was cut by 4 bases, the J end by 7 bases, with 13 bases between. The CDR3 runs 13 residues. Looked up from germline, CDR1 is LNHDA and CDR2 is SQIVND (reference sequence).

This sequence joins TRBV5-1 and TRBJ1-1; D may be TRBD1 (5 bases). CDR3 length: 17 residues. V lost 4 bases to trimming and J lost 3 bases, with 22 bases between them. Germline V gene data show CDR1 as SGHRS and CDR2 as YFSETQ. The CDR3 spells CASSILGTHLGDTEAFF. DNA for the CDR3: TGCGCCAGCAGCATCCTCGGGACTCATCTGGGGGACACTGAAGCTTTCTTT.

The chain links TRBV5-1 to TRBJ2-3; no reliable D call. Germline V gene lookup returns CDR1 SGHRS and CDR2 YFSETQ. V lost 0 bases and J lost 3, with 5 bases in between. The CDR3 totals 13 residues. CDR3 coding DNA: TGCGCCAGCAGCTTGGACGGTACAGATACGCAGTATTTT. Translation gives CASSLDGTDTQYF. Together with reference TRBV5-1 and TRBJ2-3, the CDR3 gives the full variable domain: KAGVTQTPRYLIKTRGQQVTLSCSPISGHRSVSWYQQTPGQGLQFLFEYFSETQRNKGNFPGRFSGRQFSNSRSEMNVSTLELGDSALYLCASSLDGTDTQYFGPGTRLTVL.

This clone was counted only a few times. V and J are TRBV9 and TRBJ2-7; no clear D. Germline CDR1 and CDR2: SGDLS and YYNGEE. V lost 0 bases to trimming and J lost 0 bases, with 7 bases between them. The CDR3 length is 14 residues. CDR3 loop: CASSVAQSSYEQYF. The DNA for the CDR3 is TGTGCCAGCAGCGTAGCACAGAGCTCCTACGAGCAGTACTTC.

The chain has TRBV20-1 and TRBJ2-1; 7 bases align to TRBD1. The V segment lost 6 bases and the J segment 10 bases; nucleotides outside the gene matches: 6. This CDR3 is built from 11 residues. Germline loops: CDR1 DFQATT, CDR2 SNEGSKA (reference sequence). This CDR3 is CSATPDREQFF. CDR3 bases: TGCAGTGCGACCCCGGACAGGGAGCAGTTCTTC.

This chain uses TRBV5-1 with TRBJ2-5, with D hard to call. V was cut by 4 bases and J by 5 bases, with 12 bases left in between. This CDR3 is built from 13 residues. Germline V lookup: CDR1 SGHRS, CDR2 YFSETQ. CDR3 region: CASSPQLMETQYF. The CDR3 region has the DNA TGCGCCAGCAGCCCCCAACTCATGGAGACCCAGTACTTC.

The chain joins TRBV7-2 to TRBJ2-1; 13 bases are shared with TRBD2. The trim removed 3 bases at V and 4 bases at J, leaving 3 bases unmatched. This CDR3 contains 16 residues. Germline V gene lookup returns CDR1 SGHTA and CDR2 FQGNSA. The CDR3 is CASSFRLAGGYNEQFF. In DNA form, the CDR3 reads TGTGCCAGCAGCTTCCGACTAGCGGGGGGTTACAATGAGCAGTTCTTC.

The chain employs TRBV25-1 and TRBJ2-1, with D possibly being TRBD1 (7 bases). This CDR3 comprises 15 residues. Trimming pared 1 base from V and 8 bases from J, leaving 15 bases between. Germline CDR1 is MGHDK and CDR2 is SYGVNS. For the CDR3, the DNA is TGTGCCAGCAGTGAATGGTGGAGGGGGCGAGATGAGCAGTTCTTC. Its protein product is CASSEWWRGRDEQFF.

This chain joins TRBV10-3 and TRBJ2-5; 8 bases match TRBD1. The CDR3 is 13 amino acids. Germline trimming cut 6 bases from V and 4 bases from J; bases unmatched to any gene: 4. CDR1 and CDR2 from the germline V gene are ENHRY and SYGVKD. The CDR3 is CAIRQGATETQYF. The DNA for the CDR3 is TGTGCCATCAGGCAGGGGGCAACAGAGACCCAGTACTTC.

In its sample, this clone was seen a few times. The CDR3 DNA sequence: TGTGCCAGCAGTACAGGGGGGACTAACTATGGCTACACCTTC. It is translated as CASSTGGTNYGYTF. The gene calls are TRBV6-6 and TRBJ1-2; 8 nucleotides align to TRBD1. Germline loops: CDR1 MNHNY, CDR2 SVGAGI (reference sequence). This CDR3 region has 14 residues. Unmatched junction bases numbered 2, after V lost 5 bases and J lost 0 bases.

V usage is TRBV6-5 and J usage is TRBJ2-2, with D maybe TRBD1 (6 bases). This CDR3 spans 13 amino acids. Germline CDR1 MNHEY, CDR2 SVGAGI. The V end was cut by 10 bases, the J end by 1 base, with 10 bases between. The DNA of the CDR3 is TGTGCCACCCAGGGGTTGAACACCGGGGAGCTGTTTTTT. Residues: CATQGLNTGELFF.